These 10 T cell receptor beta chains share one sample of origin, sequenced in a study of a mutant IDH1 vaccine in newly diagnosed glioma. No antigen has been assigned to these receptors. As to time point: week 35, safety follow-up. With topical imiquimod, each dose of the vaccine consisted of 300 ug of mutant IDH1 20-mer peptide. TCRdb keeps only in-frame clones here, not all; method: immunoSEQ multiplex PCR. Seen here are about 45,000 clones, 85% to 95% observed once, and the top ten hold about 2.3%. The material was PBMCs, obtained from a glioma patient whose treatment included an IDH1 peptide vaccine. These receptors were taken from a man aged 50 to 59 with glioma.

Notes on this clone: At one of its ends the junction is not consistent with the germline gene, which may arise from a read error. The chain has TRBV7-7 and TRBJ2-2, with 9 bases that match TRBD1. This CDR3 is built from 15 residues. Germline CDR1 reads SSHAT; CDR2 reads FNYEAQ (reference sequence). The CDR3 DNA follows: TGTGCTAGCAGCCCGACAGGGGGGAACACCGGGGAGCTGTTTTTT. This sequence encodes CASSPTGGNTGELFF.

V gene TRBV6-4 combines with J gene TRBJ2-2; 10 nucleotides match TRBD2. The CDR3 has 14 residues. Germline lookup yields CDR1 MRHNA and CDR2 SNTAGT. J gave up 6 bases and V 3 bases, and 1 base lay outside the gene matches. Written as DNA, the CDR3 is TGTGCCAGCAGTGAAGGGACTAGCGCCGGGGAGCTGTTTTTT. Translated, it gives CASSEGTSAGELFF.

The chain has TRBV19 and TRBJ2-1; D unresolved. Deletions cut 1 base from V and 4 bases from J, with 5 bases between. Germline assignment: CDR1 LNHDA and CDR2 SQIVND (reference sequence). This CDR3 has 13 residues. The CDR3 spells CASSIGLYNEQFF. As DNA, the CDR3 is TGTGCCAGTAGTATAGGTCTTTACAATGAGCAGTTCTTC.

This chain uses TRBV19 with TRBJ2-7; 15 positions match TRBD2. The germline V gene has CDR1 LNHDA and CDR2 SQIVND (reference sequence). This CDR3 is built from 17 residues. The trim removed 6 bases at V and 4 bases at J, leaving 10 bases unmatched. The DNA for the CDR3 is TGTGCCAGTAGCCCGGGACTAGCGGGGGGCGGGGGTTACGAGCAGTACTTC. Residues: CASSPGLAGGGGYEQYF.

The chain links TRBV28 to TRBJ2-2; D might be TRBD2 (7 bases). The CDR3 contains 16 residues. Deletions cut 4 bases from V and 5 bases from J, with 17 bases between. CDR1 is MDHEN and CDR2 is SYDVKM in the germline V gene. CDR3 bases: TGTGCCAGCAGTTCGGGGGGCGGCGAGCGGACCGGGGAGCTGTTTTTT. Translated, it gives CASSSGGGERTGELFF. Full variable domain (rest looked up from reference TRBV28 and TRBJ2-2): DVKVTQSSRYLVKRTGEKVFLECVQDMDHENMFWYRQDPGLGLRLIYFSYDVKMKEKGDIPEGYSVSREKKERFSLILESASTNQTSMYLCASSSGGGERTGELFFGEGSRLTVL.

V gene TRBV5-4 combines with J gene TRBJ2-7; no clear D. The CDR3 length is 13 residues. Germline V CDR1 and CDR2: SGHNT, YYREEE (reference sequence). The V gene lost 1 base and the J gene lost 4 bases, with 9 bases spanning the gap. CDR3 protein: CASSLPGNYEQYF. The DNA of the CDR3 is TGTGCCAGCAGCTTGCCTGGAAATTACGAGCAGTACTTC.

CDR3 protein: CASSQTGQVWEQYF. CDR3 coding DNA: TGTGCCAGCAGTCAGACGGGACAGGTGTGGGAGCAGTACTTC. V gene TRBV6-5 combines with J gene TRBJ2-7, with 8 bases fitting TRBD1. This CDR3 has 14 residues. Germline lookup yields CDR1 MNHEY and CDR2 SVGAGI. Germline trimming cut 5 bases from V and 7 bases from J; bases unmatched to any gene: 10.

This clone occurred a few times. V and J are TRBV5-1 and TRBJ2-7, with D possibly matching TRBD1 (6 bases). Between the trimmed V and J ends, which lost 2 bases and 6 bases, there was a span of 12 bases. Germline-derived CDR1 and CDR2 are SGHRS and YFSETQ. The CDR3 sequence is 13 residues long. This chain's CDR3 is CASSLQQQGEQYF. CDR3 nucleotide sequence: TGCGCCAGCAGCTTACAGCAACAGGGCGAGCAGTACTTC.

The chain links TRBV27 to TRBJ1-2, with 8 bases identical to TRBD1. The CDR3 is 15 residues long. J lost 4 bases, V lost 4 bases, and 8 bases had no gene match. Germline CDR1 MNHEY, CDR2 SMNVEV (reference sequence). The CDR3 region has the DNA TGTGCCAGCAGTTACCGGACAGGGTCAGGCTATGGCTACACCTTC. Amino acids: CASSYRTGSGYGYTF.

This sequence joins TRBV19 and TRBJ2-5; a weak D match, TRBD1 (5 bases). The better agreement between TRBJ2-7 and the DNA end casts doubt on the J call. The germline V gene encodes CDR1 LNHDA and CDR2 SQIVND (reference sequence). The CDR3 loop spans 14 amino acids. CDR3 loop: CASSQGANTYEQYF. CDR3 nucleotides: TGTGCCAGTAGTCAAGGGGCTAATACCTACGAGCAGTACTTC.